The 32 T cell receptor beta chains below come from one sample, sequenced in a study of shared clonotypes between healthy human individuals. CD45RO-negative CD8 cells positively selected for CCR7 made up the naive population, which excluded terminally differentiated effector memory CD45RA+ cells. Sequencing was performed with immunoSEQ multiplex PCR; in TCRdb, only in-frame clones are kept and a portion is missing. The data show about 2.2 million clones, around 93% seen once. Sequenced: naive CD8+ T cells from PBMCs. The receptor set was obtained from a man aged 18 to 29 in good health. Some clones in this sample may be carry-over from other donors' samples.

V is TRBV2 and J is TRBJ1-4; D unclear. From germline, CDR1 is SNHLY and CDR2 FYNNEI. The CDR3 has 10 residues. Trimming pared 4 bases from V and 7 bases from J, leaving 1 base between. The CDR3 region has the DNA TGTGCCAGCAGTGGTGAAAAACTGTTTTTT. Encoded protein: CASSGEKLFF.

The V and J genes are TRBV2 and TRBJ1-2; maybe TRBD1 (6 bases). V shed 3 bases and J shed 0 bases, with 11 bases lying between them. The CDR3 has 15 amino acids. Germline assignment: CDR1 SNHLY and CDR2 FYNNEI. CDR3 loop: CASSEGGPTNYGYTF. CDR3 DNA: TGTGCCAGCAGTGAGGGGGGCCCTACTAACTATGGCTACACCTTC.

The chain recombines TRBV7-6 with TRBJ2-1; the D gene is possibly TRBD1 (5 bases). The CDR3 has 14 residues. V gave up 1 base and J gave up 9 bases, with 13 bases separating them. Germline values: CDR1 SGHVS, CDR2 FNYEAQ. This chain's CDR3 is CASSLVILQGEQFF. The CDR3 DNA is TGTGCCAGCAGCTTAGTAATACTTCAGGGTGAGCAGTTCTTC.

The chain combines TRBV7-3 with TRBJ2-7; D is possibly TRBD1 (7 bases). Germline lookup yields CDR1 SGHTA and CDR2 FQGTGA. With 2 bases removed from V and 3 bases from J, the gap between germline ends came to 14 bases. The CDR3 sequence is 15 residues long. The DNA of the CDR3 is TGTGCCAGCAGCTTAGTCGGAGGGGGCCTCTACGAGCAGTACTTC. Translated: CASSLVGGGLYEQYF.

The rearrangement joins TRBV6-1 to TRBJ1-2, with 7 bases aligning to TRBD1. Per the germline V gene, CDR1 is MNHNS and CDR2 is SASEGT. V trimming: 2 bases; J trimming: 4 bases; junction bases outside the gene matches: 4. CDR3 length: 14 residues. The CDR3 bases are TGTGCCAGCAGTGAACTCAGGGGGGGCTATGGCTACACCTTC. Translating it yields CASSELRGGYGYTF.

The chain joins TRBV27 to TRBJ2-5; TRBD1 matches 10 bases. The junction had 12 bases not matched to a gene; V was cut back by 5 bases and J by 6 bases. In germline, CDR1 is MNHEY, CDR2 SMNVEV (reference sequence). The CDR3 has 16 amino acids. CDR3 region: CASSPGPGTGAKTQYF. The CDR3 DNA sequence: TGTGCCAGCAGTCCAGGCCCCGGGACAGGGGCCAAGACCCAGTACTTC.

V and J are TRBV10-3 and TRBJ2-5, with a weak D call TRBD2 (5 bases). The CDR3 length is 14 residues. The germline gives CDR1 ENHRY, CDR2 SYGVKD. The germline V and J ends were trimmed by 5 bases and 4 bases, with 14 bases remaining between them. CDR3 sequence: CAISNYGVGETQYF. The CDR3 region has the DNA TGTGCCATCAGTAATTACGGGGTTGGAGAGACCCAGTACTTC.

The genes are TRBV10-1 and TRBJ1-1; D ambiguous. Deletions cut 2 bases from V and 0 bases from J, with 10 bases between. This CDR3 is built from 15 residues. Germline-derived CDR1 and CDR2 are WNHNN and SYGVQD (reference sequence). The CDR3 here is CASSEATGLNTEAFF. The CDR3 DNA follows: TGCGCCAGCAGTGAGGCAACGGGCTTGAACACTGAAGCTTTCTTT.

Comment on this clone: Other DNA sequences in the sample encode the same CDR3. The chain uses TRBV15 and TRBJ2-1; D gene unclear. V was pared by 0 bases and J by 0 bases, with 9 bases between. Germline loops: CDR1 LNHNV, CDR2 YYDKDF (reference sequence). The CDR3 totals 16 residues. The CDR3 is CATSRDREGSYNEQFF. CDR3 bases: TGTGCCACCAGCAGAGATCGTGAAGGCTCCTACAATGAGCAGTTCTTC.

The V call is TRBV28, the J call TRBJ2-7, with 7 bases fitting TRBD1. CDR3 length: 13 amino acids. CDR1 and CDR2 from the germline V gene are MDHEN and SYDVKM. Trimming removed 6 bases from V and 3 bases from J; junction bases left unmatched: 5. CDR3: CASSETGYYEQYF. CDR3 in DNA: TGTGCCAGCAGCGAGACAGGGTACTACGAGCAGTACTTC.

The chain has TRBV19 and TRBJ2-7; D tentatively fits TRBD1 or TRBD2 (5 bases each). V lost 3 bases, J lost 0 bases, and 18 bases lay in between. The CDR3 totals 17 residues. CDR1 is LNHDA, CDR2 SQIVND, per germline (reference sequence). The CDR3 region is CASSIKRGAFNSYEQYF. The CDR3, as DNA: TGTGCCAGTAGTATTAAACGAGGGGCCTTCAACTCCTACGAGCAGTACTTC.

CDR3 sequence (DNA): TGTGCCAGCAGCTTAGTAGCGGGACCCTACAATGAGCAGTTCTTC. As protein: CASSLVAGPYNEQFF. The chain has TRBV11-2 and TRBJ2-1; 8 bases line up with TRBD2. Trimming removed 1 base from V and 2 bases from J; junction bases left unmatched: 1. This CDR3 has 15 residues. The germline V gene has CDR1 SGHAT and CDR2 FQNNGV.

This rearrangement joins TRBV7-9 to TRBJ1-2, with a weak D call TRBD1 (6 bases). The CDR3 extends over 14 amino acids. The V gene's germline CDR1 is SEHNR and CDR2 FQNEAQ (reference sequence). V was trimmed by 5 bases and J by 8 bases, leaving 18 bases between them. CDR3 loop: CASSPPGAAVGYTF. Written as DNA, the CDR3 is TGTGCCAGCAGCCCTCCAGGGGCCGCGGTAGGCTACACCTTC.

The CDR3 DNA reads as TGCAGCGTTGTAACAGGGATGGCTGAAGCTTTCTTT. Amino acids: CSVVTGMAEAFF. The chain links TRBV29-1 to TRBJ1-1; D possibly corresponds to TRBD1 (6 bases). The CDR3 loop spans 12 amino acids. Germline assignment: CDR1 SQVTM and CDR2 ANQGSEA. Trimming stripped 4 bases from V and 6 bases from J, with 12 bases between.

V and J are TRBV5-1 and TRBJ1-2; D not certain. This CDR3 is built from 14 residues. Germline V CDR1 and CDR2: SGHRS, YFSETQ. The ends were cut back, 4 bases at V and 3 bases at J, with 13 bases in the middle. The CDR3 region is CASSDYWTDYGYTF. In nucleotides, the CDR3 is TGCGCCAGCAGCGACTACTGGACGGACTATGGCTACACCTTC.

With regard to this clone: This same CDR3 is encoded by further DNA sequences in the sample. This CDR3 reads CASSVGWGSYEQYF. Here the CDR3 DNA reads TGTGCCAGCAGCGTAGGTTGGGGGTCCTACGAGCAGTACTTC. The chain links TRBV9 to TRBJ2-7; D may match TRBD1 or TRBD2 (5 bases each). The germline CDR1 and CDR2 sequences are SGDLS and YYNGEE. The CDR3 covers 14 residues. V lost 0 bases and J lost 1, with 8 bases in between.

This clone has just one count. The V and J genes are TRBV28 and TRBJ2-2, with TRBD2 matching over 9 bases. The CDR3 has 16 residues. CDR1 MDHEN and CDR2 SYDVKM come from the germline V gene. V lost 1 base, J lost 7 bases, and 7 bases stayed unmatched. The CDR3 DNA sequence: TGTGCCAGCAGTTTATTAGGCGGGAGGGCCGACGGGGAGCTGTTTTTT. Amino acids: CASSLLGGRADGELFF.

The rearrangement links TRBV7-8 to TRBJ2-7, with D perhaps assigned TRBD1 or TRBD2 (5 bases each). The CDR3 runs 17 residues. From germline, CDR1 is SGHVS and CDR2 FQNEAQ. V lost 1 base and J lost 7, with 23 bases in between. CDR3 nucleotides: TGTGCCAGCAGCTTAGGGCGAACCGGGACCCTCGGAAGAGAGCAGTACTTC. This gives the protein CASSLGRTGTLGREQYF.

This clone was seen a single time. The CDR3 sequence: CATSSDIGPRNGYTF. The CDR3, as DNA: TGTGCCACCAGCAGTGATATTGGACCGCGCAACGGCTACACCTTC. J is TRBJ1-2 and V is TRBV15; the D is unclear. The CDR3 has 15 residues. The germline CDR1 and CDR2 sequences are LNHNV and YYDKDF (reference sequence). Trimming cost V 3 bases and J 8 bases, with 19 bases left between them.

CDR3 nucleotide sequence: TGCAGCGCCTGGGGACATGAAGCTTTCTTT. Its translation is CSAWGHEAFF. J is TRBJ1-1 and V is TRBV29-1, with D possibly matching TRBD1 (6 bases). Germline V CDR1 and CDR2: SQVTM, ANQGSEA. Trimming removed 7 bases at V and 7 bases at J, with 10 bases between. There are 10 residues in the CDR3.

The rearrangement joins TRBV28 to TRBJ1-1, with 7 bases fitting TRBD1. Germline CDR1 is MDHEN and CDR2 is SYDVKM. J gave up 7 bases and V 1 base, and 6 bases lay outside the gene matches. The CDR3 loop spans 14 amino acids. CDR3 residues: CASSLSTGVGEAFF. CDR3 DNA: TGTGCCAGCAGTTTATCCACAGGGGTTGGTGAAGCTTTCTTT.

The genes are TRBV10-3 and TRBJ2-3; TRBD2 might be the D (5 bases). CDR3 length: 15 residues. V was clipped by 4 bases and J by 2 bases, with 13 bases between them. Germline loops: CDR1 ENHRY, CDR2 SYGVKD. In DNA form, the CDR3 reads TGTGCCATCAGTGGGGAGCTCTCCTTCACAGATACGCAGTATTTT. It is translated as CAISGELSFTDTQYF.

This clone was detected once. V usage is TRBV5-3 and J usage is TRBJ2-2; perhaps TRBD1 as D (6 bases). TRBV5-3 is treated as an ORF (open reading frame) with a function not yet certain. CDR3 length equals 14 residues. The V gene lost 4 bases and the J gene lost 7 bases, with 14 bases spanning the gap. In DNA, the CDR3 is TGTGCCAGAAGCGTCACCTCAGGGGACGGGGAGCTGTTTTTT. Residues: CARSVTSGDGELFF.

The rearrangement joins TRBV27 to TRBJ2-7, with D possibly matching TRBD2 (5 bases). Trimming removed 2 bases from V and 4 bases from J, with 9 bases in between. The CDR3 totals 13 residues. Germline assignment: CDR1 MNHEY and CDR2 SMNVEV (reference sequence). CDR3 coding DNA: TGTGCCAGCAGTTTAATAGCGACTTACGAGCAGTACTTC. Encoded protein: CASSLIATYEQYF.

J is TRBJ2-7 and V is TRBV28, with TRBD2 matching over 7 bases. Germline values: CDR1 MDHEN, CDR2 SYDVKM. CDR3 length: 14 amino acids. The ends lost 3 bases at V and 5 bases at J; junction bases unmatched: 7. CDR3 sequence (DNA): TGTGCCAGCAGTTTTACTAGCGAGGGGAACGAGCAGTACTTC. It is translated as CASSFTSEGNEQYF.

This chain connects TRBV4-1 to TRBJ2-7; D not certain. From germline, CDR1 is MGHRA and CDR2 YSYEKL. There are 14 residues in the CDR3. Trimming took off 1 base at V and 2 bases at J, with 9 bases between the two ends. Here the CDR3 DNA reads TGCGCCAGCAGCCAAGTTCCCAGGACCTACGAGCAGTACTTC. Amino acids: CASSQVPRTYEQYF.

This clone was seen a few times. The sample carries other DNA sequences with the same CDR3. The gene calls are TRBV9 and TRBJ2-1; TRBD2 might be the D (5 bases). The CDR3 is 16 amino acids. CDR1 SGDLS and CDR2 YYNGEE come from the germline V gene. The ends were cut back, 1 base at V and 0 bases at J, with 11 bases in the middle. CDR3 loop: CASSVSGRSSYNEQFF. CDR3 bases: TGTGCCAGCAGCGTAAGCGGACGGAGCTCCTACAATGAGCAGTTCTTC.

Concerning this clone: The identical CDR3 is also encoded by other nucleotide sequences in the sample. This chain joins TRBV7-8 and TRBJ1-1; D gene ambiguous. V lost 6 bases to trimming and J lost 1 base, with 9 bases between them. CDR3 length: 13 residues. Germline values: CDR1 SGHVS, CDR2 FQNEAQ. As DNA, the CDR3 is TGTGCCAGCAGTTTCGGGCCGAACACTGAAGCTTTCTTT. Translated: CASSFGPNTEAFF.

V and J are TRBV6-1 and TRBJ2-1; 9 positions match TRBD2. Trimming removed 2 bases from V and 8 bases from J; junction bases left unmatched: 10. Looked up from germline, CDR1 is MNHNS and CDR2 is SASEGT. The CDR3 has 16 amino acids. CDR3 loop: CASSEWLAGYADEQFF. In DNA form, the CDR3 reads TGTGCCAGCAGTGAATGGCTAGCGGGATACGCGGATGAGCAGTTCTTC.

V is TRBV6-6 and J is TRBJ2-5; 11 positions agree with TRBD2. Trimming took 5 bases from V and 4 from J; bases not matched to a gene: 3. The CDR3 loop spans 14 amino acids. Germline lookup yields CDR1 MNHNY and CDR2 SVGAGI (reference sequence). The CDR3 protein is CASSGGLAGETQYF. The DNA of the CDR3 is TGTGCCAGCAGTGGCGGACTAGCGGGAGAGACCCAGTACTTC.

As for this clone: Other DNA sequences in this specimen translate into the identical CDR3. The rearrangement links TRBV7-9 to TRBJ2-3; 12 nucleotides align to TRBD2. The junction had 4 bases not matched to a gene; V was cut back by 3 bases and J by 3 bases. In germline, CDR1 is SEHNR, CDR2 FQNEAQ (reference sequence). This CDR3 spans 16 amino acids. CDR3: CASSLATSGSTDTQYF. CDR3 sequence (DNA): TGTGCCAGCAGCTTGGCGACTAGCGGGAGTACAGATACGCAGTATTTT.

The chain uses TRBV28 and TRBJ2-7, with D possibly being TRBD2 (6 bases). Germline values: CDR1 MDHEN, CDR2 SYDVKM. Trimming removed 3 bases from V and 0 bases from J, with 18 bases in between. This CDR3 is built from 17 residues. The DNA for the CDR3 is TGTGCCAGCAGTTTGCCCCCGAGAACGGGAGTCTCCTACGAGCAGTACTTC. It translates to CASSLPPRTGVSYEQYF.